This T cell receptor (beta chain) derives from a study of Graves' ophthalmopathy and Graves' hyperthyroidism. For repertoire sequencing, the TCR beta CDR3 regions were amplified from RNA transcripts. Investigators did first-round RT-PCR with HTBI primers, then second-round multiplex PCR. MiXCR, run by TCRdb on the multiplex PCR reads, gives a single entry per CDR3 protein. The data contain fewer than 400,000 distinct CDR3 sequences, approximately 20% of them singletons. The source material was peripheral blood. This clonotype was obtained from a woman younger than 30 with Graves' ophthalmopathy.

The CDR3 loop reads CASSNRDPPGNTIYF. The DNA of the CDR3 is TGTGCCAGCAGTAACCGGGACCCCCCTGGAAACACCATATATTTT. The chain is built from TRBV2 and TRBJ1-3, with D maybe TRBD1 (5 bases). Trimming left V 5 bases short and J 2 bases short, with 13 bases between. The CDR3 is 15 amino acids. Germline V gene sequence: CDR1 SNHLY, CDR2 FYNNEI.